This T cell receptor beta chain emerged from a study of cytomegalovirus exposure and HLA in healthy donors. Findings and caveats of the study: The listing of some 170 TCR beta chains classed them as cytomegalovirus-associated.

The PCR made use of 60 Vbeta and 13 Jbeta primers. The table came from immunoSEQ multiplex PCR; TCRdb's copy has only in-frame clones and leaves some out. The sample includes 150,000 or so clones, around two thirds of them seen just once. Concerning this clone: What it binds is not known.

CDR1 SGHNT and CDR2 YYREEE come from the germline V gene (reference sequence). The CDR3 extends over 15 amino acids. Trimming took 2 bases from V and 3 from J, leaving 14 bases between them. Material: PBMCs. The chain couples TRBV5-4 to TRBJ1-1, with D perhaps matching TRBD1 (5 bases). The sequence came from a man between 18 and 29 years old in good health and CMV-seropositive. The CDR3 region is CASSFERSRDTEAFF. The CDR3 DNA reads TGTGCCAGCAGCTTCGAGCGAAGCAGGGACACTGAAGCTTTCTTT.